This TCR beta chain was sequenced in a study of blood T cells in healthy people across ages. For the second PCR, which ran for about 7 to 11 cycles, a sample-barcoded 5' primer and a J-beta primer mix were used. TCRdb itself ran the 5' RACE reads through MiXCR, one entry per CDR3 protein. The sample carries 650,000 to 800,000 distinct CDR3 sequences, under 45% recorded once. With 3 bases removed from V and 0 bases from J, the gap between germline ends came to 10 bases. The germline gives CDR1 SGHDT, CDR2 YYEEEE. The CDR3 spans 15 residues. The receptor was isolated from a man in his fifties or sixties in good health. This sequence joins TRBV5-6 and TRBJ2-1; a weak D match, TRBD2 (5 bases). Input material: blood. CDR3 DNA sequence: TGTGCCAGCAGCTCGGGGATTAGCTCCTACAATGAGCAGTTCTTC. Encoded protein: CASSSGISSYNEQFF.